Listed below are T cell receptor beta chains from one sample, sequenced in a study of blood T cell repertoires in COVID-19. Sequenced by immunoSEQ multiplex PCR; TCRdb stores in-frame clones only, minus some. The table shows 200,000 to 250,000 clones, with under 90% occurring only once. Sequences were obtained from PBMCs or T cells enriched from blood (not recorded which). The receptors here all came from a woman in her sixties who had recovered from COVID-19. CDR3s include the opening cysteine and the closing phenylalanine or tryptophan. A D gene is named only where the DNA matches it firmly. A row's size may be missing; if present it is once, few, many or a size class.

TRBJ1-3 | 13 | once | TRBV5-6 | NA | TGTGCCAGCAGCCGCCTAGGAGGAAACACCATATATTTT | CASSRLGGNTIYF
TRBJ2-5 | 14 | once | TRBV4-2 | NA | TGTGCCAGCAGCCAAGAAGAGGTGAGCGGGACCCAGTACTTC | CASSQEEVSGTQYF
TRBJ1-4 | 13 | NA | TRBV5-1 | TRBD1 | TGCGCCAGCAGCTTCGACAGGGGGGAAAAACTGTTTTTT | CASSFDRGEKLFF
TRBJ2-1 | 16 | NA | TRBV19 | TRBD1 | TGTGCCAGTAGTACCTTGGGACAGGGGGCGCGGAATGAGCAGTTCTTC | CASSTLGQGARNEQFF
TRBJ1-6 | 15 | few | TRBV18 | TRBD1 | TGTGCCAGCTCGCCCGGACAGGGAAGGAATTCACCCCTCCACTTT | CASSPGQGRNSPLHF
TRBJ2-7 | 16 | NA | TRBV18 | TRBD2 | TGTGCCAGCTCACCACTTTTTAGCGGGGGATCCTACGAGCAGTACTTC | CASSPLFSGGSYEQYF
TRBJ2-3 | 18 | many | TRBV5-8 | TRBD2 | TGTGCCAGCAGCACTGGTGGGACTAGCGGGGGAAACACAGATACGCAGTATTTT | CASSTGGTSGGNTDTQYF
TRBJ1-4 | 16 | NA | TRBV15 | NA | TGTGCCACCAGCAGAGATGAGTTTGCAACTAATGAAAAACTGTTTTTT | CATSRDEFATNEKLFF
TRBJ2-5 | 19 | NA | TRBV18 | TRBD1 | TGTGCCAGCTCGCAATCGGGGACAGATCCGGAGGCCTTACAAGAGACCCAGTACTTC | CASSQSGTDPEALQETQYF
TRBJ2-1 | 16 | once | TRBV5-5 | TRBD2 | TGTGCCAGCAGCCTTGGACTAGCGGTTTCCTACAATGAGCAGTTCTTC | CASSLGLAVSYNEQFF
TRBJ1-2 | 15 | NA | TRBV5-6 | NA | TGTGCCAGCAGCTTGGGCACTGACACACTCTATGGCTACACCTTC | CASSLGTDTLYGYTF
TRBJ2-5 | 14 | NA | TRBV14 | TRBD1 | TGTGCCAGCAGCCCGGGGACAGCTCAAGAGACCCAGTACTTC | CASSPGTAQETQYF
TRBJ2-5 | 15 | once | TRBV18 | TRBD1 | TGTGCCAGCTCACCACTGGACTCAGGGGGAGAGACCCAGTACTTC | CASSPLDSGGETQYF
TRBJ2-1 | 16 | NA | TRBV4-1 | TRBD2 | TGCGCCAGCAGCCAAGGCGAACTAGCGTTTTACAATGAGCAGTTCTTC | CASSQGELAFYNEQFF
TRBJ1-1 | 13 | NA | TRBV7-2 | TRBD1 | TGTGCCAGCAGTGAGAACAGGGGGCGCCAGTCTTTCTTT | CASSENRGRQSFF
TRBJ2-3 | 19 | NA | TRBV12-5 | NA | TGTGCTAGTGGTTTGGCAACGAGCGGCCCGGGGGAGAGTGAAGATACGCAGTATTTT | CASGLATSGPGESEDTQYF
TRBJ1-5 | 14 | few | TRBV6-6 | NA | TGTGCCAGCAGACACCCCGAAACCAATCAGCCCCAGCATTTT | CASRHPETNQPQHF
TRBJ1-2 | 13 | NA | TRBV12-5 | NA | TGTGCTAGTGGGTGGGGGGTATCCTATGGCTACACCTTC | CASGWGVSYGYTF
TRBJ1-2 | 13 | NA | TRBV2 | NA | TGTGCCAGCAGTAAGGACCAGGGGTATGGCTACACCTTC | CASSKDQGYGYTF